The 23 T cell receptor beta chains presented below share a single source sample, sequenced in a study of blood T cell repertoires in COVID-19. Clones were read by immunoSEQ multiplex PCR, and TCRdb kept only the in-frame ones, dropping some. Altogether about 170,000 clones are present, around four fifths being singletons, with the ten largest covering about 8.8%. The specimen was peripheral blood. The receptors were sampled from a woman of 80 years or more with COVID-19, enrolled during active disease.

The rearrangement links TRBV10-2 to TRBJ1-5, with 8 bases identical to TRBD1. CDR1 is WSHSY and CDR2 is SAAADI in the germline V gene. V was clipped by 8 bases and J by 2 bases; unmatched bases: 5. The CDR3 runs to 14 residues. The chain's CDR3 is CASQQQGGNQPQHF. The CDR3 DNA follows: TGCGCCAGCCAGCAACAGGGGGGCAATCAGCCCCAGCATTTT.

This clone has only a few counts. The chain is built from TRBV2 and TRBJ1-2, with a tentative D call TRBD1 (5 bases). Germline V lookup: CDR1 SNHLY, CDR2 FYNNEI. The V end was cut by 7 bases, the J end by 8 bases, with 17 bases between. The CDR3 has 13 amino acids. The CDR3 spells CASNSDTLYGYTF. The CDR3 DNA follows: TGTGCCAGCAATTCGGACACCCTGTACGGCTACACCTTC.

The rearrangement links TRBV6-1 to TRBJ1-5, with no clear D. Looked up from germline, CDR1 is MNHNS and CDR2 is SASEGT. The V and J ends lost 2 bases and 8 bases respectively, with 13 bases between them. CDR3 length: 14 residues. CDR3 amino acids: CASSEYTPREPQHF. The CDR3 region has the DNA TGTGCCAGCAGTGAATACACTCCGAGGGAGCCCCAGCATTTT.

This sequence joins TRBV2 and TRBJ2-1; perhaps TRBD1 as D (6 bases). The germline V and J ends were trimmed by 7 bases and 1 base, with 11 bases remaining between them. In germline, CDR1 is SNHLY, CDR2 FYNNEI. This CDR3 spans 14 amino acids. The CDR3 protein is CASKRDISYNEQFF. In nucleotides, the CDR3 is TGTGCCAGCAAACGGGACATTTCCTACAATGAGCAGTTCTTC.

This chain uses TRBV5-5 with TRBJ2-1, with D tentatively TRBD2 (6 bases). The V end was cut by 1 base, the J end by 0 bases, with 8 bases between. In germline, CDR1 is SGHKS, CDR2 YYEKEE (reference sequence). The CDR3 is 15 amino acids. In DNA form, the CDR3 reads TGTGCCAGCAGCTTGTTGGGGGGCTCCTACAATGAGCAGTTCTTC. This encodes CASSLLGGSYNEQFF. Complete variable domain (other parts from reference TRBV5-5 and TRBJ2-1): DAGVTQSPTHLIKTRGQQVTLRCSPISGHKSVSWYQQVLGQGPQFIFQYYEKEERGRGNFPDRFSARQFPNYSSELNVNALLLGDSALYLCASSLLGGSYNEQFFGPGTRLTVL.

This chain connects TRBV3-1 (or the pseudogene TRBV3-2) to TRBJ2-2; D might be TRBD1 (6 bases). The length of the CDR3 is 16 residues. Trimming removed 0 bases from V and 2 bases from J, with 10 bases in between. In germline, CDR1 is LGHDT, CDR2 YNNKEL (reference sequence). In DNA form, the CDR3 reads TGTGCCAGCAGCCAAGACCCGGACAGCAACACCGGGGAGCTGTTTTTT. This translates into CASSQDPDSNTGELFF.

The rearrangement uses TRBV18 and TRBJ1-6; D is unclear. V was trimmed by 4 bases and J by 6 bases, leaving 10 bases between them. The CDR3 is 14 amino acids. CDR1 KGHSH and CDR2 LQKENI come from the germline V gene. CDR3 amino acids: CASSLSGRNSPLHF. In DNA, the CDR3 is TGTGCCAGCTCACTATCTGGCCGTAATTCACCCCTCCACTTT.

The chain employs TRBV6-5 and TRBJ1-6, with 7 nucleotides matching TRBD1. J lost 13 bases, V lost 8 bases, and 11 bases had no gene match. CDR3 length equals 13 residues. Germline CDR1 and CDR2: MNHEY and SVGAGI. CDR3 in amino acids: CASRGRGREPLHF. Written as DNA, the CDR3 is TGTGCCAGCCGGGGAAGGGGGCGCGAGCCCCTCCACTTT.

V gene TRBV2 combines with J gene TRBJ1-5, with no clear D. In germline, CDR1 is SNHLY, CDR2 FYNNEI. Trimming stripped 0 bases from V and 2 bases from J, with 17 bases between. There are 18 residues in the CDR3. CDR3 coding DNA: TGTGCCAGCAGTGAAGCGCACCAGGTTGGTATGGGCAATCAGCCCCAGCATTTT. This sequence encodes CASSEAHQVGMGNQPQHF.

V is TRBV6-5 and J is TRBJ2-3, with D possibly TRBD1 on 5 matching bases. Germline loops: CDR1 MNHEY, CDR2 SVGAGI. V gave up 8 bases and J gave up 4 bases, with 13 bases separating them. There are 13 residues in the CDR3. CDR3 nucleotides: TGTGCCAGCGGCCGTGGGGCGCCAGATACGCAGTATTTT. This gives the protein CASGRGAPDTQYF.

The chain links TRBV9 to TRBJ1-3; D is undetermined. This CDR3 is 15 amino acids long. Between the trimmed V and J ends, which lost 6 bases and 1 base, there was a span of 14 bases. Germline loops: CDR1 SGDLS, CDR2 YYNGEE. The CDR3 is CASTQAAGSGNTIYF. The CDR3 DNA sequence: TGTGCCAGCACCCAGGCGGCGGGATCTGGAAACACCATATATTTT. Together with reference TRBV9 and TRBJ1-3, the CDR3 gives the full variable domain: DSGVTQTPKHLITATGQRVTLRCSPRSGDLSVYWYQQSLDQGLQFLIQYYNGEERAKGNILERFSAQQFPDLHSELNLSSLELGDSALYFCASTQAAGSGNTIYFGEGSWLTVV.

The chain combines TRBV5-1 with TRBJ2-2; possibly TRBD2 for D (5 bases). This CDR3 has 15 amino acids. In germline, CDR1 is SGHRS, CDR2 YFSETQ. Trimming took off 5 bases at V and 3 bases at J, with 14 bases between the two ends. CDR3 protein: CASRPPGYYTGELFF. CDR3 bases: TGCGCCAGCAGACCCCCGGGGTACTACACCGGGGAGCTGTTTTTT.

In DNA form, the CDR3 reads TGCGCCAGCAGCTTGGGGGCTACGACAGGCTCAGAGACCCAGTACTTC. This gives the protein CASSLGATTGSETQYF. The rearrangement links TRBV5-1 to TRBJ2-5; the D gene is possibly TRBD1 (6 bases). The CDR3 covers 16 residues. Germline CDR1 reads SGHRS; CDR2 reads YFSETQ. Trimming took 0 bases from V and 4 from J, leaving 16 bases between them.

This chain links TRBV6-4 with TRBJ2-3; TRBD1 might be the D (6 bases). The germline CDR1 and CDR2 sequences are MRHNA and SNTAGT. The CDR3 length is 15 residues. V lost 4 bases and J lost 1, with 12 bases in between. CDR3 loop: CASSGGTSRTDTQYF. In DNA, the CDR3 is TGTGCCAGCAGTGGGGGGACATCCCGCACAGATACGCAGTATTTT.

V gene TRBV25-1 combines with J gene TRBJ2-7; TRBD1 is a possible D gene (6 bases). The ends were cut back, 5 bases at V and 4 bases at J, with 15 bases in the middle. CDR1 is MGHDK and CDR2 is SYGVNS in the germline V gene. The length of the CDR3 is 14 residues. CDR3 in amino acids: CASSRRGFRYEQYF. In DNA, the CDR3 is TGTGCCAGCAGTCGCAGGGGTTTTAGGTACGAGCAGTACTTC.

The chain couples TRBV5-1 to TRBJ2-3, with 7 bases identical to TRBD2. V gave up 0 bases and J gave up 5 bases; unmatched junction bases: 6. Germline CDR1 SGHRS, CDR2 YFSETQ. The CDR3 is made up of 15 amino acids. The CDR3 sequence: CASSLGGRAVDTQYF. CDR3 coding DNA: TGCGCCAGCAGCTTGGGTGGGAGGGCCGTAGATACGCAGTATTTT.

V is TRBV6-1 and J is TRBJ1-2; D is undetermined. Germline CDR1 reads MNHNS; CDR2 reads SASEGT. Trimming cost V 0 bases and J 8 bases, with 16 bases left between them. CDR3 length equals 15 residues. The chain's CDR3 is CASSEAWKAPGGYTF. The CDR3 DNA sequence: TGTGCCAGCAGTGAAGCTTGGAAGGCGCCGGGAGGCTACACCTTC.

The genes are TRBV3-1 (or the pseudogene TRBV3-2) and TRBJ2-7, with a tentative D call TRBD2 (5 bases). This CDR3 has 13 residues. V lost 3 bases, J lost 3 bases, and 9 bases lay in between. From germline, CDR1 is LGHDT and CDR2 YNNKEL (reference sequence). CDR3 residues: CASSQGSIYEQYF. CDR3 nucleotide sequence: TGTGCCAGCAGCCAGGGGAGTATCTACGAGCAGTACTTC.

There are a few counts of this clone. The rearrangement links TRBV12-5 to TRBJ2-7; TRBD2 agrees at 7 bases. The CDR3 runs to 13 residues. CDR1 LGHNT and CDR2 FRNRAP come from the germline V gene. The ends lost 1 base at V and 6 bases at J; junction bases unmatched: 3. CDR3 sequence: CASGLESGAEQYF. The CDR3 DNA reads as TGTGCTAGTGGTTTGGAAAGCGGGGCCGAGCAGTACTTC.

The CDR3 region is CASSYSQGGAEQYF. Written as DNA, the CDR3 is TGTGCCAGCAGTTACTCCCAGGGTGGTGCCGAGCAGTACTTC. V and J are TRBV6-5 and TRBJ2-7, with D possibly matching TRBD1 (5 bases). The CDR3 runs to 14 residues. Germline V CDR1 and CDR2: MNHEY, SVGAGI. Trimming cost V 0 bases and J 6 bases, with 12 bases left between them.

V gene TRBV4-2 combines with J gene TRBJ2-7; TRBD2 matches 7 bases. The germline V gene encodes CDR1 LGHNA and CDR2 YNFKEQ. Germline trimming cut 2 bases from V and 1 base from J; bases unmatched to any gene: 11. The CDR3 runs 17 residues. This CDR3 reads CASSQTASGNPSYEQYF. In nucleotides, the CDR3 is TGTGCCAGCAGCCAAACGGCTAGCGGCAATCCATCCTACGAGCAGTACTTC.

A word on this clone: A read error may produce the germline difference seen at one junction end. The V call is TRBV20-1, the J call TRBJ2-1; D not resolved. This CDR3 has 11 amino acids. The germline V gene encodes CDR1 DFQATT and CDR2 SNEGSKA (reference sequence). The DNA of the CDR3 is TGCAGTGCTAGAGACAGACTCGGGTCGCTCTTC. Protein: CSARDRLGSLF.

Only a few counts were recorded for this clone. This chain joins TRBV19 and TRBJ2-1; 9 nucleotides line up with TRBD1. The CDR3 is made up of 12 amino acids. The V and J ends lost 5 bases and 15 bases, in that order; junction bases with no gene match: 8. CDR1 and CDR2 (germline): LNHDA, SQIVND (reference sequence). As DNA, the CDR3 is TGTGCCAGTAGTCCCCGGACAGGGGAAGCGTTCTTC. Translating it yields CASSPRTGEAFF.